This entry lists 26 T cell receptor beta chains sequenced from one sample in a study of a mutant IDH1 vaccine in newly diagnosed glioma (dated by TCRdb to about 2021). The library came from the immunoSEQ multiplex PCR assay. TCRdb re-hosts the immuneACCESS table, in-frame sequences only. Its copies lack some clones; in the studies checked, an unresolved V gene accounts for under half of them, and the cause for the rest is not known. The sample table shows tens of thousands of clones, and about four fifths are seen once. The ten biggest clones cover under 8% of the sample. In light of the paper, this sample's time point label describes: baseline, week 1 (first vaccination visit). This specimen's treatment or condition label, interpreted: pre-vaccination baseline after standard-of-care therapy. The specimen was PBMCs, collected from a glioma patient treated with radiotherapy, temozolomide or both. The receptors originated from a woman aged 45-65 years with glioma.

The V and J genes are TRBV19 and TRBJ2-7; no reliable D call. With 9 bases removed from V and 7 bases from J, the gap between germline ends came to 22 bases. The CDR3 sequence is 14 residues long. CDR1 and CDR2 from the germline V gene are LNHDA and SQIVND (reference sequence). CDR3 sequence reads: CARVCKPPLGEQYF. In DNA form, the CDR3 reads TGTGCCAGGGTCTGTAAGCCACCATTGGGGGAGCAGTACTTC.

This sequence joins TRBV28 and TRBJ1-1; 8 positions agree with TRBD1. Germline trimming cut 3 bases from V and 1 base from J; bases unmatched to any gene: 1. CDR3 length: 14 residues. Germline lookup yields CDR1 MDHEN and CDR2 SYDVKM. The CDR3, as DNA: TGTGCCAGCAGTTTGGGGACAGGGAACACTGAAGCTTTCTTT. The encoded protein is CASSLGTGNTEAFF.

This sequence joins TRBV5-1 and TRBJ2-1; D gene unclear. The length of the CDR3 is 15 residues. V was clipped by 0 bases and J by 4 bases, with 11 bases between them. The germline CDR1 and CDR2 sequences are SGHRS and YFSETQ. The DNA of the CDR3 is TGCGCCAGCAGCTTGGCCCTATGGGGATACAATGAGCAGTTCTTC. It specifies CASSLALWGYNEQFF.

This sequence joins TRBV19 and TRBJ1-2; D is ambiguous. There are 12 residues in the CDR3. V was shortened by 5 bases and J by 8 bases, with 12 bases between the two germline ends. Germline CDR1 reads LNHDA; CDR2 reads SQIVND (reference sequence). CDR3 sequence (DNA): TGTGCCAGTAGTGTGCACTCAGGCGGCTACACCTTC. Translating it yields CASSVHSGGYTF.

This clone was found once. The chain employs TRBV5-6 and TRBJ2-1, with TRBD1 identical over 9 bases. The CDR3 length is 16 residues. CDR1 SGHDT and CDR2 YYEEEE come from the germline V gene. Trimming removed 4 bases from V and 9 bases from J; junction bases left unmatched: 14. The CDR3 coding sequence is TGTGCCAGCAGCGTCTACGGGACAGGGATAGGAGGTGAGCAGTTCTTC. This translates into CASSVYGTGIGGEQFF.

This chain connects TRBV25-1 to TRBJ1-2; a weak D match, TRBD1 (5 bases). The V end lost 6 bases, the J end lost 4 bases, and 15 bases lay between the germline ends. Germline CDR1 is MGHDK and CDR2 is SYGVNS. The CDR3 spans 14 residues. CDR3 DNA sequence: TGTGCCAGCAGCGCGGGGACCGCCATCTATGGCTACACCTTC. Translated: CASSAGTAIYGYTF.

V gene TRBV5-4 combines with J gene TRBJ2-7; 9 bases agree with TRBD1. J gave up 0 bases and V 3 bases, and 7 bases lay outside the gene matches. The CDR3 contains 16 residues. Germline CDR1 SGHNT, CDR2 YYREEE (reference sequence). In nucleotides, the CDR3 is TGTGCCAGCAGCTGGGCCGGGACAGGGAACTCCTACGAGCAGTACTTC. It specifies CASSWAGTGNSYEQYF.

The CDR3: CAWSLLAGETQYF. The CDR3 DNA sequence: TGTGCCTGGAGCCTTCTAGCGGGGGAGACCCAGTACTTC. The V and J genes are TRBV30 and TRBJ2-5, with 9 bases identical to TRBD2. Trimming took 3 bases from V and 5 from J; bases not matched to a gene: 4. The CDR3 totals 13 residues. Germline assignment: CDR1 GTSNPN and CDR2 SVGIG (reference sequence).

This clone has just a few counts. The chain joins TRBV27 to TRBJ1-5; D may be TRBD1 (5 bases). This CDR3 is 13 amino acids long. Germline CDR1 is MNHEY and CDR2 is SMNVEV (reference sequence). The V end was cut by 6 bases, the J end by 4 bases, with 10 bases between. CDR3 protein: CASSGTANQPQHF. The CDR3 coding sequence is TGTGCCAGCAGCGGGACTGCGAATCAGCCCCAGCATTTT.

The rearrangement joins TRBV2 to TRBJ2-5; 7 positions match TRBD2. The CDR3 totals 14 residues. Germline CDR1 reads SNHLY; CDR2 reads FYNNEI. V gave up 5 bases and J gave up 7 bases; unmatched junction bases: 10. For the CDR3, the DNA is TGTGCCAGCAGTAAGGAGGGGCCGGGAGGGACCCAGTACTTC. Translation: CASSKEGPGGTQYF.

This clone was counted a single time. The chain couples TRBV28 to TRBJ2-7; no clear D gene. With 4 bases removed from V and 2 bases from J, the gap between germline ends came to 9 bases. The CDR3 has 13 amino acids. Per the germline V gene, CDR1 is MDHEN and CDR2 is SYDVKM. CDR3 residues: CASSSRVTYEQYF. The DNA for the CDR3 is TGTGCCAGCAGTTCCCGGGTAACCTACGAGCAGTACTTC.

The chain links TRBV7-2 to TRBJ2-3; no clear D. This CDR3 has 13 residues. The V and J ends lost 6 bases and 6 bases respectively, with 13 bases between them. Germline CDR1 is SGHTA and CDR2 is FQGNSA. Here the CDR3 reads CASRRATLDTQYF. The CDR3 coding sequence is TGTGCCAGCAGACGGGCCACCCTGGATACGCAGTATTTT.

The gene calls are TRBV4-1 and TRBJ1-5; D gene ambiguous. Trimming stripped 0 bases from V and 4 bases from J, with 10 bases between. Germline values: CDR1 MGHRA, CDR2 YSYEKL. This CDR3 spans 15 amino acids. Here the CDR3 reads CASSQDGSQNQPQHF. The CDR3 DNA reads TGCGCCAGCAGCCAAGATGGCAGCCAGAATCAGCCCCAGCATTTT.

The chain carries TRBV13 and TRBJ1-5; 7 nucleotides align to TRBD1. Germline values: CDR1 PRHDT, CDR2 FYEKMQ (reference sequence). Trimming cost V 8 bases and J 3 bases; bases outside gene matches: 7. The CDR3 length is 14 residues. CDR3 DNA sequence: TGTGCCAGCTCCCGGAGGGGGCCCAATCAGCCCCAGCATTTT. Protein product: CASSRRGPNQPQHF.

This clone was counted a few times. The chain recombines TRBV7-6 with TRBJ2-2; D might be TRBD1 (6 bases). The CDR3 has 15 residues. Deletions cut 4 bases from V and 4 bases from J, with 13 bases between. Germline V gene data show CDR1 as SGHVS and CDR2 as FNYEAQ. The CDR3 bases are TGTGCCAGCAGCTCCACAGCAGGGGCCACCGGGGAGCTGTTTTTT. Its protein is CASSSTAGATGELFF.

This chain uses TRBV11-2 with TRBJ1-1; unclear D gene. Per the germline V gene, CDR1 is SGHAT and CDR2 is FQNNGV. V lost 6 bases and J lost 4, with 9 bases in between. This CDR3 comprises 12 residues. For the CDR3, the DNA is TGTGCCAGCAGTCCCCTCCCCACTGAAGCTTTCTTT. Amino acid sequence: CASSPLPTEAFF.

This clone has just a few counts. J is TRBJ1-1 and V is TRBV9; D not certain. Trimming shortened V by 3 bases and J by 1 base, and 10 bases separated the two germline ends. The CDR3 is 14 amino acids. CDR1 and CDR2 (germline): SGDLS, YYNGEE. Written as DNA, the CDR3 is TGTGCCAGCAGCGCCCCAGCGGCGAACACTGAAGCTTTCTTT. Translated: CASSAPAANTEAFF. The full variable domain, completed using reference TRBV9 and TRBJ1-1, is DSGVTQTPKHLITATGQRVTLRCSPRSGDLSVYWYQQSLDQGLQFLIQYYNGEERAKGNILERFSAQQFPDLHSELNLSSLELGDSALYFCASSAPAANTEAFFGQGTRLTVV.

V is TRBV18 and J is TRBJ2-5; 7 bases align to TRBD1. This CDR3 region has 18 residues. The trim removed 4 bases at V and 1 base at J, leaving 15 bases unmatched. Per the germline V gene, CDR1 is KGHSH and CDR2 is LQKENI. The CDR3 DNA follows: TGTGCCAGCTCACGGCGAAGAGGGGACAGCGTAGTCCAAGAGACCCAGTACTTC. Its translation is CASSRRRGDSVVQETQYF.

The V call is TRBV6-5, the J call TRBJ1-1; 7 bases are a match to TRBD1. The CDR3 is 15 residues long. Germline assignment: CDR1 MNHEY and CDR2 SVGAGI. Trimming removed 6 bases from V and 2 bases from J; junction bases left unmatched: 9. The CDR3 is CASRIQGGANTEAFF. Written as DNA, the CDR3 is TGTGCCAGCAGAATTCAAGGGGGCGCAAACACTGAAGCTTTCTTT.

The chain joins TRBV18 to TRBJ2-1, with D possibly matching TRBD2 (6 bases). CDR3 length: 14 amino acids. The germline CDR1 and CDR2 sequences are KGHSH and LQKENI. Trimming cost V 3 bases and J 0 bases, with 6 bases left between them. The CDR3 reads CASSPGGSYNEQFF. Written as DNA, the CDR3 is TGTGCCAGCTCACCGGGGGGCTCCTACAATGAGCAGTTCTTC.

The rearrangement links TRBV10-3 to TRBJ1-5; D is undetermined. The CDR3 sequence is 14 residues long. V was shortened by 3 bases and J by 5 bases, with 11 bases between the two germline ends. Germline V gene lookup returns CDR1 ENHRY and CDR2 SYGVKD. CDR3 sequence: CAISDSGAYQPQHF. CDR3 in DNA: TGTGCCATCAGTGATTCTGGCGCCTATCAGCCCCAGCATTTT.

The CDR3 sequence is CASSSAGTGAVGYTF. DNA of the CDR3: TGCGCCAGCAGCTCTGCCGGGACAGGGGCGGTTGGCTACACCTTC. The chain carries TRBV5-1 and TRBJ1-2; 10 bases match TRBD1. Germline values: CDR1 SGHRS, CDR2 YFSETQ. There are 15 residues in the CDR3. The V segment lost 3 bases and the J segment 7 bases; nucleotides outside the gene matches: 9.

CDR3: CASSFGGSSYNEQFF. CDR3 nucleotides: TGCGCCAGCAGCTTTGGGGGGAGCTCCTACAATGAGCAGTTCTTC. V gene TRBV5-1 combines with J gene TRBJ2-1, with D perhaps TRBD2 (6 bases). The CDR3 contains 15 residues. Per germline, CDR1 SGHRS and CDR2 YFSETQ. Trimming shortened V by 2 bases and J by 0 bases, and 9 bases separated the two germline ends.

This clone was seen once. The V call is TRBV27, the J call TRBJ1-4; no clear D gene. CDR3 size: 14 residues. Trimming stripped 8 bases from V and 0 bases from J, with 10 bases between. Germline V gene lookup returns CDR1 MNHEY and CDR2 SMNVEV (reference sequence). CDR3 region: CASARIATNEKLFF. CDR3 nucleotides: TGTGCCAGCGCCCGGATTGCAACTAATGAAAAACTGTTTTTT.

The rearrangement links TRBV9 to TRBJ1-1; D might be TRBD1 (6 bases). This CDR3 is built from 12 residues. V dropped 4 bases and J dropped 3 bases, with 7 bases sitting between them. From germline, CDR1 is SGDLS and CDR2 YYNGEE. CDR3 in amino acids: CASSNRDTEAFF. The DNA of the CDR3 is TGTGCCAGCAGCAACAGGGACACTGAAGCTTTCTTT.

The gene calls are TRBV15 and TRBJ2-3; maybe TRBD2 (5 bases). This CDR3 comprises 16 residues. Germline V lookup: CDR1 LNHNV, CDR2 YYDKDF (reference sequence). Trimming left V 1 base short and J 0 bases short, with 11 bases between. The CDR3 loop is CATSRGSGTSTDTQYF. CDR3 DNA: TGTGCCACCAGCAGAGGTTCGGGAACTAGCACAGATACGCAGTATTTT.